The present entry profiles one T cell receptor beta chain with its context. What it binds is not known. J was trimmed by 5 bases and V by 5 bases; bases with no gene match: 13. The length of the CDR3 is 16 residues. The V gene's germline CDR1 is SGHTA and CDR2 FQGTGA. The sample belongs to a study of cytomegalovirus exposure and HLA in healthy donors. These donors counted as nominally healthy when sampled, but unrecorded immune exposures were likely. PCR employed 60 Vbeta and 13 Jbeta primers. Generated by immunoSEQ multiplex PCR, the TCRdb table keeps only in-frame clones and is missing some. The data show about 150,000 clones, around four fifths seen once. The study, taken as a whole, reports: While the bulk of TCR sequences proved rare, some public TCRs turned up in many donors. A later analysis by the authors found several of the most significant clusters apparently linked to common viral pathogens.

The chain links TRBV7-3 to TRBJ2-7; 9 nucleotides line up with TRBD1. The clonotype originates from a boy younger than 10 in good health and CMV-seronegative. Sequenced sample: PBMCs. The CDR3 coding sequence is TGTGCCAGCAGCGGCTCACAGGGGGCGTATAAGAACGAGCAGTACTTC. Translation: CASSGSQGAYKNEQYF.